One and the same sample provided the 21 T cell receptor beta chains below, sequenced in a study of T cell repertoires in cytomegalovirus infection. Each CDR3 protein is one row after TCRdb ran MiXCR on the reads. Of a few hundred thousand distinct CDR3 sequences in the sample, approximately 25% were seen once. No antigens are known for them. Specimen: cultured PBMCs, collected from culture after CMV antigen stimulation. The receptor source for this set is a human donor in good health (CMV status not recorded). Some clones in this sample may be carry-over from other donors' samples.

There are a few counts of this clonotype. This chain uses TRBV7-2 with TRBJ2-1; D may be TRBD1 (6 bases). Trimming cost V 1 base and J 8 bases, with 15 bases left between them. This CDR3 region has 15 residues. CDR1 and CDR2 from the germline V gene are SGHTA and FQGNSA. The CDR3 nucleotides are TGTGCCAGCAGCTTAGGAGGAACAGGGAGCCATGAGCAGTTCTTC. Protein product: CASSLGGTGSHEQFF.

The V and J genes are TRBV4-1 and TRBJ1-4; possibly TRBD1 for D (6 bases). CDR3 length: 17 residues. Looked up from germline, CDR1 is MGHRA and CDR2 is YSYEKL. The V and J ends lost 1 base and 8 bases respectively, with 20 bases between them. The CDR3 nucleotides are TGCGCCAGCAGCCAAGGCAGGGGCGCTCCTTCAGCGGAAAAACTGTTTTTT. Its protein product is CASSQGRGAPSAEKLFF.

The chain recombines TRBV14 with TRBJ1-2; 8 bases are a match to TRBD1. Germline CDR1 SGHDN, CDR2 FVKESK. With V trimmed by 5 bases and J by 5 bases, 4 bases remained unmatched. The CDR3 totals 13 residues. The CDR3 reads CASSVDREYGYTF. The CDR3 nucleotides read TGTGCCAGCAGCGTGGACAGGGAATATGGCTACACCTTC.

This clonotype was observed a few times. V gene TRBV15 combines with J gene TRBJ1-6; tentatively, D is TRBD1 (6 bases). The CDR3 has 13 residues. CDR1 and CDR2 (germline): LNHNV, YYDKDF (reference sequence). Trimming took off 1 base at V and 12 bases at J, with 10 bases between the two ends. CDR3 in amino acids: CATSRARGQPLHF. CDR3 DNA: TGTGCCACCAGCAGAGCCAGGGGTCAACCCCTCCACTTT.

For the CDR3, the DNA is TGTGCCAGCAGCCCCGGGACTAGCGGGATGAGGGACACCGGGGAGCTGTTTTTT. This encodes CASSPGTSGMRDTGELFF. V is TRBV9 and J is TRBJ2-2, with 13 bases identical to TRBD2. After removal of 4 bases from V and 3 bases from J, the junction contained 9 bases not matched to a gene. From germline, CDR1 is SGDLS and CDR2 YYNGEE. There are 18 residues in the CDR3.

This clonotype appeared a few times. This sequence joins TRBV19 and TRBJ2-3; the D is unclear. This CDR3 region has 15 residues. In germline, CDR1 is LNHDA, CDR2 SQIVND (reference sequence). V was cut by 10 bases and J by 0 bases, with 17 bases left in between. In DNA, the CDR3 is TGTGCCACTCAGAATAGCCTTACTAGCACAGATACGCAGTATTTT. It codes for CATQNSLTSTDTQYF.

Ten or more counts support this clonotype. J is TRBJ1-4 and V is TRBV7-6; no firm D call. CDR3 length equals 14 residues. Trimming took 5 bases from V and 4 from J, leaving 11 bases between them. Germline assignment: CDR1 SGHVS and CDR2 FNYEAQ. Here the CDR3 reads CASSPQGLNEKLFF. CDR3 bases: TGTGCCAGCAGCCCCCAAGGGCTTAATGAAAAACTGTTTTTT.

This clonotype appeared many times. The V call is TRBV6-1, the J call TRBJ2-1; 13 bases map to TRBD2. There are 18 residues in the CDR3. Germline CDR1 and CDR2: MNHNS and SASEGT. Trimming took 5 bases from V and 3 from J; bases not matched to a gene: 10. In nucleotides, the CDR3 is TGTGCCAGCAGTCCCTTCAGGACTAGCGGGAGAGGCTACAATGAGCAGTTCTTC. It specifies CASSPFRTSGRGYNEQFF.

The rearrangement links TRBV28 to TRBJ2-2; D is tentatively TRBD1 or TRBD2 (5 bases each). Germline values: CDR1 MDHEN, CDR2 SYDVKM. This CDR3 has 15 amino acids. Trimming shortened V by 7 bases and J by 2 bases, and 14 bases separated the two germline ends. CDR3 sequence: CASIPGTANTGELFF. As DNA, the CDR3 is TGTGCCAGCATACCCGGGACGGCAAACACCGGGGAGCTGTTTTTT.

The chain employs TRBV20-1 and TRBJ1-4, with D maybe TRBD1 (6 bases). CDR1 and CDR2 from the germline V gene are DFQATT and SNEGSKA (reference sequence). V lost 2 bases to trimming and J lost 4 bases, with 11 bases between them. The CDR3 is 14 amino acids. CDR3 region: CSARWGAHNEKLFF. The CDR3 DNA is TGCAGTGCTAGATGGGGGGCCCATAATGAAAAACTGTTTTTT.

In this sample, this clonotype turned up a few times. J is TRBJ1-5 and V is TRBV10-1; D gene ambiguous. Germline V gene lookup returns CDR1 WNHNN and CDR2 SYGVQD (reference sequence). The CDR3 covers 12 residues. Trimming took 6 bases from V and 5 from J, leaving 8 bases between them. CDR3: CASSDTDQPQHF. The CDR3 region has the DNA TGCGCCAGCAGCGACACCGATCAGCCCCAGCATTTT.

This clonotype was detected a few times. The J gene is TRBJ2-1, the V gene TRBV11-3; 11 bases fit TRBD2. J gave up 3 bases and V 5 bases, and 9 bases lay outside the gene matches. This CDR3 contains 17 residues. Germline V lookup: CDR1 SGHNT, CDR2 YENEEA. The CDR3 here is CASSPGTSGTLYNEQFF. CDR3 DNA: TGTGCCAGCAGCCCCGGGACTAGCGGAACCCTCTACAATGAGCAGTTCTTC.

This clonotype was found once. The gene calls are TRBV20-1 and TRBJ1-5; 9 bases agree with TRBD1. Germline-derived CDR1 and CDR2 are DFQATT and SNEGSKA (reference sequence). V lost 4 bases, J lost 3 bases, and 7 bases stayed unmatched. The CDR3 spans 15 residues. DNA for the CDR3: TGCAGTGCTATAAGGACAGGGGCTTTCAATCAGCCCCAGCATTTT. This encodes CSAIRTGAFNQPQHF.

This clonotype was observed a few times. The chain is built from TRBV6-5 and TRBJ2-1; D is uncertain. The CDR3 has 11 residues. Trimming left V 7 bases short and J 5 bases short, with 6 bases between. Germline assignment: CDR1 MNHEY and CDR2 SVGAGI. The CDR3 reads CASTTHNEQFF. CDR3 DNA sequence: TGTGCCAGCACGACGCACAATGAGCAGTTCTTC.

This clonotype has a handful of counts. This chain connects TRBV6-1 to TRBJ2-1; D uncertain. The length of the CDR3 is 17 residues. Germline CDR1 and CDR2: MNHNS and SASEGT. V was cut by 6 bases and J by 0 bases, with 18 bases left in between. The CDR3 region has the DNA TGTGCCAGCAGATCCCCCGGGCTACTACACTCCTACAATGAGCAGTTCTTC. Its translation is CASRSPGLLHSYNEQFF.

The chain is built from TRBV24-1 and TRBJ2-2; 13 bases agree with TRBD2. The CDR3 covers 17 residues. V shed 5 bases, J shed 2 bases, and the junction held 4 bases outside the gene matches. The germline V gene encodes CDR1 KGHDR and CDR2 SFDVKD. This CDR3 is CATSGRTSGSNTGELFF. CDR3 nucleotides: TGTGCCACCAGTGGCCGGACTAGCGGGAGTAACACCGGGGAGCTGTTTTTT.

This clonotype was detected a few times. The genes are TRBV6-2 or TRBV6-3 and TRBJ1-5, with TRBD1 identical over 8 bases. There are 14 residues in the CDR3. V was pared by 7 bases and J by 4 bases, with 6 bases of the junction left unmatched. CDR1 MNHEY and CDR2 SVGEGT come from the germline V gene. The CDR3 DNA follows: TGTGCCAGCACGTATCAGGGGGCGAATCAGCCCCAGCATTTT. It encodes CASTYQGANQPQHF.

This clonotype has just a few counts. The gene calls are TRBV30 and TRBJ1-1; unclear D gene. V lost 0 bases and J lost 1, with 9 bases in between. The CDR3 extends over 14 amino acids. Germline V lookup: CDR1 GTSNPN, CDR2 SVGIG (reference sequence). CDR3: CAWSVVAENTEAFF. DNA for the CDR3: TGTGCCTGGAGTGTAGTCGCGGAGAACACTGAAGCTTTCTTT.

This clonotype came up a few times. This chain joins TRBV6-2 or TRBV6-3 and TRBJ2-7; 9 positions agree with TRBD2. The ends lost 5 bases at V and 7 bases at J; junction bases unmatched: 18. The length of the CDR3 is 17 residues. CDR1 MNHEY and CDR2 SVGEGT come from the germline V gene. The CDR3 DNA is TGTGCCAGCAGTCCCGCCCGGGGTAGCGGGAGCCCCTGGGAGCAGTACGTC. This gives the protein CASSPARGSGSPWEQYV.

This clonotype was observed a handful of times. The chain combines TRBV6-1 with TRBJ2-2, with D possibly matching TRBD2 (5 bases). The germline V gene encodes CDR1 MNHNS and CDR2 SASEGT. There are 15 residues in the CDR3. V lost 6 bases and J 1 base, leaving 12 bases between the germline ends. CDR3 bases: TGTGCCAGCAGGCTGAGGACTGAGAACACCGGGGAGCTGTTTTTT. Its protein is CASRLRTENTGELFF.

J is TRBJ2-2 and V is TRBV4-3; a weak D match, TRBD2 (7 bases). Germline V gives CDR1 LGHNA, CDR2 YSLEER. The ends were cut back, 0 bases at V and 4 bases at J, with 15 bases in the middle. The CDR3 covers 17 residues. CDR3 in amino acids: CASSQDKGGERTGELFF. The CDR3 nucleotides are TGCGCCAGCAGCCAAGACAAGGGGGGGGAACGCACCGGGGAGCTGTTTTTT.